Shown below are 18 T cell receptor beta chains from a single sample sequenced in a study of metastatic and nonmetastatic thyroid tumors (dated by TCRdb to the early 2020s). No treatment had been received by any patient before thyroid surgery. The library relied on PCR. The sequencer was an Illumina HiSeq 4000. TCRdb reworked the public reads: Q25 trimming with fastp, MiXCR clone assembly, productive beta chains retained. This sample holds some 20,000 clones; about a third were observed only once. The biggest ten clones account for approximately 29% of the sample. The specimen sequenced was tumor tissue. The receptors were sampled from a female donor with papillary thyroid cancer or a benign thyroid nodule (not recorded which). Some clones in this sample may be carry-over from other donors' samples.

The gene calls are TRBV7-6 and TRBJ2-5, with a weak D call TRBD2 (5 bases). The J call could be wrong; TRBJ2-1 is a better fit for the DNA end. The CDR3 runs to 15 residues. CDR1 SGHVS and CDR2 FNYEAQ come from the germline V gene. CDR3 nucleotide sequence: TGTGCCAGCAGCTTATATACGGGATCGACGAATGAGCAGTTCTTC. Residues: CASSLYTGSTNEQFF.

This clone is a singleton in its sample. The gene calls are TRBV20-1 and TRBJ2-1, with 9 bases identical to TRBD2. V shed 3 bases, J shed 1 base, and the junction held 4 bases outside the gene matches. There are 15 residues in the CDR3. Germline values: CDR1 DFQATT, CDR2 SNEGSKA (reference sequence). CDR3 in DNA: TGCAGTGCTAGCAGCGGGAGGAGTTCCTACAATGAGCAGTTCTTC. Amino acids: CSASSGRSSYNEQFF.

The gene calls are TRBV6-2 or TRBV6-3 and TRBJ2-3; weak D call: TRBD1 (6 bases). This CDR3 comprises 18 residues. Germline assignment: CDR1 MNHEY and CDR2 SVGEGT. V dropped 5 bases and J dropped 0 bases, with 21 bases sitting between them. The CDR3 here is CASSRGQYLLTSTDTQYF. The CDR3 DNA reads TGTGCCAGCAGTAGAGGACAGTACCTGTTAACAAGCACAGATACGCAGTATTTT.

The rearrangement uses TRBV20-1 and TRBJ2-1, with D uncertain. From germline, CDR1 is DFQATT and CDR2 SNEGSKA (reference sequence). With 2 bases removed from V and 8 bases from J, the gap between germline ends came to 13 bases. The length of the CDR3 is 13 residues. CDR3 loop: CSARNPVGYEQFF. The CDR3 coding sequence is TGCAGTGCTAGAAACCCCGTTGGGTATGAGCAGTTCTTC.

The V gene is TRBV12-3 or TRBV12-4, the J gene TRBJ2-3, with unresolved D. The germline V and J ends were trimmed by 5 bases and 2 bases, with 14 bases remaining between them. The CDR3 runs 15 residues. The CDR3 loop is CASSPRVFNTDTQYF. The CDR3 region has the DNA TGTGCCAGCAGTCCCCGGGTATTTAACACAGATACGCAGTATTTT.

This clone was counted only a few times. This chain connects TRBV28 to TRBJ1-2; tentative D call: TRBD1 (6 bases). Per the germline V gene, CDR1 is MDHEN and CDR2 is SYDVKM. Trimming shortened V by 7 bases and J by 4 bases, and 16 bases separated the two germline ends. CDR3 length: 14 amino acids. As DNA, the CDR3 is TGTGCCAGCACCCCGAGGGACAAATCCTATGGCTACACCTTC. Translated: CASTPRDKSYGYTF.

This clone occurred a few times. The chain couples TRBV6-1 to TRBJ1-6; 7 bases agree with TRBD1. This CDR3 is 14 amino acids long. V lost 4 bases to trimming and J lost 10 bases; unmatched junction nucleotides: 7. Germline V gives CDR1 MNHNS, CDR2 SASEGT. Here the CDR3 reads CASSATGAESPLHF. The CDR3 DNA reads as TGTGCCAGCAGTGCTACAGGGGCGGAATCACCCCTCCACTTT.

The J gene is TRBJ1-2, the V gene TRBV11-3, with a tentative D call TRBD1 (6 bases). The CDR3 is made up of 12 amino acids. CDR1 is SGHNT and CDR2 is YENEEA in the germline V gene. V lost 5 bases to trimming and J lost 8 bases, with 12 bases between them. CDR3 nucleotide sequence: TGTGCCAGCAGCCTATCAGGGGTAGGCTACACCTTC. Protein: CASSLSGVGYTF.

The table lists this clone with a few counts. CDR3 residues: CASSSVNEKLFF. For the CDR3, the DNA is TGTGCCAGCAGTTCAGTAAATGAAAAACTGTTTTTT. The genes are TRBV12-3 or TRBV12-4 and TRBJ1-4, with D uncertain. This CDR3 spans 12 amino acids. Trimming cost V 4 bases and J 5 bases, with 5 bases left between them.

About this clone itself: One end of the junction varies from germline; a read error may be responsible. The CDR3 loop is CASSLSGGTQYF. For the CDR3, the DNA is TGTGCCAGCAGTCTATCAGGCGGTACGCAGTATTTT. This chain connects TRBV27 to TRBJ2-3; D is ambiguous. This CDR3 has 12 residues. Germline V gene data show CDR1 as MNHEY and CDR2 as SMNVEV (reference sequence).

This clone was observed a handful of times. The J gene is TRBJ1-6, the V gene TRBV25-1; unclear D gene. Germline-derived CDR1 and CDR2 are MGHDK and SYGVNS. The ends were cut back, 3 bases at V and 10 bases at J, with 16 bases in the middle. CDR3 size: 15 residues. This chain's CDR3 is CASSDWAGNGSPLHF. The CDR3 bases are TGTGCCAGCAGTGATTGGGCGGGGAACGGATCACCCCTCCACTTT.

The V call is TRBV14, the J call TRBJ1-5, with unresolved D. This CDR3 region has 15 residues. V was clipped by 0 bases and J by 6 bases, with 12 bases between them. Germline CDR1 and CDR2: SGHDN and FVKESK. CDR3 amino acids: CASSQEVGWSQPQHF. CDR3 DNA: TGTGCCAGCAGCCAAGAGGTAGGGTGGAGTCAGCCCCAGCATTTT.

The genes are TRBV3-1 and TRBJ1-6; 10 nucleotides agree with TRBD1. Germline V gene lookup returns CDR1 LGHDT and CDR2 YNNKEL (reference sequence). This CDR3 comprises 14 residues. V shed 4 bases and J 8 bases; nucleotides not matched to a gene: 2. The CDR3 region is CASSRTGGDSPLHF. The CDR3 region has the DNA TGTGCCAGCAGCCGGACAGGGGGGGATTCACCCCTCCACTTT.

The chain has TRBV6-1 and TRBJ1-1, with TRBD1 matching over 11 bases. V lost 2 bases to trimming and J lost 7 bases; unmatched junction nucleotides: 12. In germline, CDR1 is MNHNS, CDR2 SASEGT. The CDR3 has 17 amino acids. CDR3 amino acids: CASSEPGTGGGVGEAFF. In DNA form, the CDR3 reads TGTGCCAGCAGTGAACCGGGGACAGGGGGTGGGGTAGGTGAAGCTTTCTTT.

This clone occurred a few times. The chain carries TRBV28 and TRBJ2-2; 8 positions agree with TRBD1. Per the germline V gene, CDR1 is MDHEN and CDR2 is SYDVKM. This CDR3 region has 17 residues. The ends lost 6 bases at V and 0 bases at J; junction bases unmatched: 9. The CDR3: CASRQRTGQSNTGELFF. CDR3 in DNA: TGTGCCAGCAGACAAAGGACAGGGCAGTCGAACACCGGGGAGCTGTTTTTT.

The chain links TRBV7-8 to TRBJ1-5; the D gene is possibly TRBD1 (5 bases). V was shortened by 3 bases and J by 3 bases, with 12 bases between the two germline ends. Germline values: CDR1 SGHVS, CDR2 FQNEAQ. This CDR3 contains 15 residues. CDR3 nucleotide sequence: TGTGCCAGCAGCTTTGCCAGGGTGAACAATCAGCCCCAGCATTTT. This sequence encodes CASSFARVNNQPQHF.

The rearrangement links TRBV6-1 to TRBJ2-3; D is undetermined. V shed 5 bases and J shed 1 base, with 4 bases lying between them. CDR3 length: 12 amino acids. Germline CDR1 reads MNHNS; CDR2 reads SASEGT. The CDR3: CASSPRTDTQYF. CDR3 in DNA: TGTGCCAGCAGTCCCCGCACAGATACGCAGTATTTT.

This clone has a handful of counts. The V and J genes are TRBV6-1 and TRBJ1-1; D uncertain. This CDR3 comprises 13 residues. V shed 3 bases and J shed 4 bases, with 9 bases lying between them. Germline loops: CDR1 MNHNS, CDR2 SASEGT. The CDR3 nucleotides read TGTGCCAGCAGTGACGGAGAGAGCACTGAAGCTTTCTTT. It codes for CASSDGESTEAFF.